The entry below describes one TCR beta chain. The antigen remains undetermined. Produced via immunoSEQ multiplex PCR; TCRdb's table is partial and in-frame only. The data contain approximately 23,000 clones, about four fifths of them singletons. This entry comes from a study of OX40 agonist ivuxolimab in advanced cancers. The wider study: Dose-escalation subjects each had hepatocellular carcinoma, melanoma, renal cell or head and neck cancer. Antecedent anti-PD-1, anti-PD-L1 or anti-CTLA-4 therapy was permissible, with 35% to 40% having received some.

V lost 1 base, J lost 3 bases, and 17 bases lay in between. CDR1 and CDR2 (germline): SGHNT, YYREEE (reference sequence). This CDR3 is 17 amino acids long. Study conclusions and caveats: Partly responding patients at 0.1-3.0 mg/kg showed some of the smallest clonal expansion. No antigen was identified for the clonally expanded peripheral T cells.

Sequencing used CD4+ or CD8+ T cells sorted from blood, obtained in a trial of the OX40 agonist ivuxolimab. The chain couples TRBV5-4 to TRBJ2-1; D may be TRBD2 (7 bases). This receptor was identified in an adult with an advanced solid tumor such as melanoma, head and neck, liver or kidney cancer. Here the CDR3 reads CASSLSLSRGLYNEQFF. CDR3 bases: TGTGCCAGCAGCTTGTCATTATCGCGGGGGCTCTACAATGAGCAGTTCTTC. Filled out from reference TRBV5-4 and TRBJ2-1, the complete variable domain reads ETGVTQSPTHLIKTRGQQVTLRCSSQSGHNTVSWYQQALGQGPQFIFQYYREEENGRGNFPPRFSGLQFPNYSSELNVNALELDDSALYLCASSLSLSRGLYNEQFFGPGTRLTVL.